The 2 T cell receptor beta chains listed next were all sequenced from one sample in a study of chemoradiotherapy in HPV16-positive cancers. Generated by immunoSEQ multiplex PCR, the TCRdb table keeps only in-frame clones and is missing some. The table has tens of thousands of clones, around 75% seen once; the top ten hold around 2.5%. Sampling was performed from a patient who underwent chemoradiotherapy. The receptors here all came from a human donor with HPV-associated anogenital cancer.

This clone has only a few counts. CDR3 sequence: CASSLNGVGTEAFF. CDR3 in DNA: TGTGCCAGCAGCTTAAACGGGGTAGGCACTGAAGCTTTCTTT. This chain connects TRBV7-3 to TRBJ1-1; no clear D gene. Germline assignment: CDR1 SGHTA and CDR2 FQGTGA. CDR3 size: 14 residues. V lost 1 base and J lost 4, with 10 bases in between. The variable domain in full, with the rest retrieved from reference TRBV7-3 and TRBJ1-1, is GAGVSQTPSNKVTEKGKYVELRCDPISGHTALYWYRQSLGQGPEFLIYFQGTGAADDSGLPNDRFFAVRPEGSVSTLKIQRTERGDSAVYLCASSLNGVGTEAFFGQGTRLTVV.

The chain uses TRBV7-9 and TRBJ2-1; D possibly corresponds to TRBD2 (6 bases). V was shortened by 4 bases and J by 4 bases, with 14 bases between the two germline ends. The CDR3 has 15 amino acids. Looked up from germline, CDR1 is SEHNR and CDR2 is FQNEAQ (reference sequence). The CDR3 reads CASSSRDGGYNEQFF. Written as DNA, the CDR3 is TGTGCCAGCAGCTCCCGGGACGGGGGATACAATGAGCAGTTCTTC.